Below are 9 T cell receptor beta chains sequenced from a single sample in a study of cytomegalovirus exposure and HLA in healthy donors. The PCR employed 60 Vbeta primers together with 13 Jbeta primers. The repertoire was sequenced with immunoSEQ multiplex PCR; TCRdb's copy has only in-frame clones and lacks some. The sample includes 180,000 or so clones. The sample was PBMCs. The receptor source for this set is a woman younger than 35 in good health and CMV-seropositive.

The chain has TRBV6-5 and TRBJ2-7; possible D gene TRBD2, 5 bases. The CDR3 runs to 16 residues. V lost 4 bases and J lost 3, with 19 bases in between. CDR1 MNHEY and CDR2 SVGAGI come from the germline V gene. The CDR3 region has the DNA TGTGCCAGCAGTTCCGGAGGCCACACAGCCGGCTACGAGCAGTACTTC. Translation: CASSSGGHTAGYEQYF.

This chain connects TRBV5-4 to TRBJ2-3; 14 bases map to TRBD2. This CDR3 comprises 17 residues. The germline V gene has CDR1 SGHNT and CDR2 YYREEE (reference sequence). Unmatched junction bases numbered 4, after V lost 4 bases and J lost 0 bases. CDR3 in amino acids: CASSPGLAGGSTDTQYF. Written as DNA, the CDR3 is TGTGCCAGCAGCCCTGGACTAGCGGGAGGAAGCACAGATACGCAGTATTTT.

This chain uses TRBV10-3 with TRBJ1-5; D remains ambiguous. V was shortened by 8 bases and J by 5 bases, with 13 bases between the two germline ends. The CDR3 has 13 residues. The germline V gene encodes CDR1 ENHRY and CDR2 SYGVKD. The CDR3 DNA follows: TGTGCCATCTCCGCATCGACTGATCAGCCCCAGCATTTT. Encoded protein: CAISASTDQPQHF.

The rearrangement links TRBV30 to TRBJ2-5; possibly TRBD1 for D (6 bases). The V gene lost 0 bases and the J gene lost 11 bases, with 16 bases spanning the gap. Germline CDR1 and CDR2: GTSNPN and SVGIG (reference sequence). The CDR3 totals 13 residues. The CDR3 spells CAWSVWGPGEQYF. Here the CDR3 DNA reads TGTGCCTGGAGTGTCTGGGGGCCGGGTGAGCAGTACTTC.

The chain combines TRBV29-1 with TRBJ2-5; perhaps TRBD1 as D (6 bases). The V end was cut by 3 bases, the J end by 1 base, with 9 bases between. The CDR3 spans 13 residues. The V gene's germline CDR1 is SQVTM and CDR2 ANQGSEA. CDR3 DNA sequence: TGCAGCGTTGATTCGGACAGCCAAGAGACCCAGTACTTC. This translates into CSVDSDSQETQYF. Combining the CDR3 with reference TRBV29-1 and TRBJ2-5 gives the whole variable domain SAVISQKPSRDICQRGTSLTIQCQVDSQVTMMFWYRQQPGQSLTLIATANQGSEATYESGFVIDKFPISRPNLTFSTLTVSNMSPEDSSIYLCSVDSDSQETQYFGPGTRLLVL.

The genes are TRBV19 and TRBJ1-5; 9 bases agree with TRBD1. V was pared by 3 bases and J by 2 bases, with 11 bases of the junction left unmatched. Germline CDR1 LNHDA, CDR2 SQIVND (reference sequence). The CDR3 covers 18 residues. Written as DNA, the CDR3 is TGTGCCAGTAGTATGAGCATGGGGACAGGGTCCGGCAATCAGCCCCAGCATTTT. As protein: CASSMSMGTGSGNQPQHF.

The chain uses TRBV11-3 and TRBJ2-2, with a possible D match to TRBD1 (5 bases). Germline CDR1 SGHNT, CDR2 YENEEA. The CDR3 contains 15 residues. The V gene lost 1 base and the J gene lost 1 base, with 7 bases spanning the gap. The CDR3 DNA reads TGTGCCAGCAGCTTAGTCAGGGAGAACACCGGGGAGCTGTTTTTT. This encodes CASSLVRENTGELFF.

The CDR3 spells CASSDIGTSTDTQYF. The DNA of the CDR3 is TGTGCCAGCAGTGATATTGGGACTAGCACAGATACGCAGTATTTT. The rearrangement joins TRBV6-1 to TRBJ2-3, with a weak D call TRBD2 (6 bases). Germline V CDR1 and CDR2: MNHNS, SASEGT. The CDR3 covers 15 residues. V was pared by 3 bases and J by 0 bases, with 10 bases between.

This rearrangement joins TRBV4-3 to TRBJ2-2; tentative D call: TRBD2 (6 bases). Germline CDR1 reads LGHNA; CDR2 reads YSLEER. This CDR3 comprises 16 residues. The germline V and J ends were trimmed by 1 base and 7 bases, with 16 bases remaining between them. This chain's CDR3 is CASSQAWRGGGGELFF. In DNA form, the CDR3 reads TGCGCCAGCAGCCAAGCTTGGAGGGGAGGAGGCGGGGAGCTGTTTTTT.